The 31 T cell receptor beta chains listed next were all sequenced from one sample in a study of early T cells in non-severe SARS-CoV-2 infection. TCRdb passed the 5' RACE reads through MiXCR, listing each CDR3 protein once. The sample consists of about 79,000 distinct CDR3 sequences, around 10% of them appearing once. Sequenced: whole blood. All receptors come from an adult who was a healthcare worker with PCR-confirmed SARS-CoV-2 infection or an uninfected control (not recorded which).

This clonotype was recorded many times. This sequence joins TRBV29-1 and TRBJ2-5, with 9 bases aligning to TRBD1. The CDR3 consists of 12 residues. V trimming: 8 bases; J trimming: 4 bases; junction bases outside the gene matches: 5. Germline V CDR1 and CDR2: SQVTM, ANQGSEA. The CDR3 spells CSPGTGLETQYF. CDR3 DNA: TGCAGCCCTGGGACAGGGTTAGAGACCCAGTACTTC.

V is TRBV28 and J is TRBJ2-2, with a possible D match to TRBD1 (5 bases). With 3 bases removed from V and 2 bases from J, the gap between germline ends came to 10 bases. The CDR3 is made up of 15 amino acids. Germline CDR1 is MDHEN and CDR2 is SYDVKM. As DNA, the CDR3 is TGTGCCAGCAGTTTTGTAACAGGCAACACCGGGGAGCTGTTTTTT. This encodes CASSFVTGNTGELFF.

This clonotype has a count of ten or more. The CDR3 sequence is CASRGWDGDNEQFF. CDR3 nucleotides: TGTGCCAGCAGGGGCTGGGACGGGGACAATGAGCAGTTCTTC. This rearrangement joins TRBV7-8 to TRBJ2-1; the D gene could be TRBD1 or TRBD2 (5 bases each). The germline V and J ends were trimmed by 6 bases and 5 bases, with 14 bases remaining between them. The CDR3 is 14 amino acids. Germline V gene lookup returns CDR1 SGHVS and CDR2 FQNEAQ.

The CDR3: CASSSPPGQQETQYF. CDR3 in DNA: TGTGCCAGCAGCAGTCCTCCGGGACAGCAAGAGACCCAGTACTTC. The chain has TRBV5-4 and TRBJ2-5, with TRBD1 matching over 7 bases. This CDR3 has 15 amino acids. V dropped 4 bases and J dropped 2; count of bases not matched to a gene: 8. Germline V gene lookup returns CDR1 SGHNT and CDR2 YYREEE (reference sequence).

The J gene is TRBJ1-6, the V gene TRBV5-1, with D possibly being TRBD1 (6 bases). V lost 2 bases and J 0 bases, leaving 18 bases between the germline ends. There are 19 residues in the CDR3. Germline loops: CDR1 SGHRS, CDR2 YFSETQ. CDR3 loop: CASSFFRDKRSSYNSPLHF. CDR3 DNA: TGCGCCAGCAGCTTCTTCCGGGACAAGAGAAGCTCCTATAATTCACCCCTCCACTTT.

This clonotype was recorded only once. The V gene is TRBV5-4, the J gene TRBJ2-7, with a tentative D call TRBD1 (6 bases). The CDR3 contains 13 residues. V lost 3 bases to trimming and J lost 4 bases, with 11 bases between them. Germline V gene sequence: CDR1 SGHNT, CDR2 YYREEE (reference sequence). DNA for the CDR3: TGTGCCAGCAGCTCCGAGGGGGAGTACGAGCAGTACTTC. This translates into CASSSEGEYEQYF.

This clonotype was counted many times. The chain recombines TRBV5-5 with TRBJ2-6; D perhaps matches TRBD2 (6 bases). The CDR3 contains 18 residues. Germline CDR1 reads SGHKS; CDR2 reads YYEKEE (reference sequence). V was pared by 3 bases and J by 3 bases, with 19 bases between. The CDR3 nucleotides are TGTGCCAGCAGCTCCAACTTGCAGGGAGGATATGGGGCCAACGTCCTGACTTTC. Translating it yields CASSSNLQGGYGANVLTF.

The V call is TRBV5-1, the J call TRBJ2-1; D may be TRBD1 (6 bases). The germline V gene encodes CDR1 SGHRS and CDR2 YFSETQ. V gave up 5 bases and J gave up 8 bases, with 17 bases separating them. The CDR3 is 14 residues long. CDR3 protein: CASRLLDRSDEQFF. DNA for the CDR3: TGCGCCAGCAGGTTACTAGACAGGAGCGATGAGCAGTTCTTC.

This clonotype has a handful of counts. The chain carries TRBV29-1 and TRBJ2-5; TRBD2 agrees at 8 bases. The CDR3 totals 13 residues. With 6 bases clipped from V and 3 bases from J, the junction kept 6 bases outside the gene matches. Looked up from germline, CDR1 is SQVTM and CDR2 is ANQGSEA. The CDR3, as DNA: TGCAGCGTCCCCCCGCGGGGGGAAGAGACCCAGTACTTC. Encoded protein: CSVPPRGEETQYF.

The chain carries TRBV10-2 and TRBJ2-6, with D possibly matching TRBD2 (5 bases). The CDR3 is made up of 15 amino acids. The V gene's germline CDR1 is WSHSY and CDR2 SAAADI. The V end lost 7 bases, the J end lost 0 bases, and 10 bases lay between the germline ends. CDR3 sequence: CASTLRDSGANVLTF. As DNA, the CDR3 is TGCGCCAGCACACTCCGGGACTCTGGGGCCAACGTCCTGACTTTC.

The V call is TRBV2, the J call TRBJ2-6; D unresolved. The ends were cut back, 7 bases at V and 1 base at J, with 23 bases in the middle. Per the germline V gene, CDR1 is SNHLY and CDR2 is FYNNEI. The CDR3 covers 19 residues. CDR3 residues: CASKNRKGWKGSGANVLTF. CDR3 sequence (DNA): TGTGCCAGCAAGAACCGTAAAGGTTGGAAAGGATCTGGGGCCAACGTCCTGACTTTC.

This chain uses TRBV7-2 with TRBJ2-5; 9 positions match TRBD2. Trimming cost V 3 bases and J 1 base; bases outside gene matches: 3. The CDR3 extends over 15 amino acids. Germline CDR1 reads SGHTA; CDR2 reads FQGNSA. The CDR3 protein is CASSFRGGVQETQYF. The CDR3 nucleotides read TGTGCCAGCAGCTTTCGCGGGGGGGTCCAAGAGACCCAGTACTTC. Drawing the rest from reference TRBV7-2 and TRBJ2-5, the complete variable domain is GAGVSQSPSNKVTEKGKDVELRCDPISGHTALYWYRQSLGQGLEFLIYFQGNSAPDKSGLPSDRFSAERTGGSVSTLTIQRTQQEDSAVYLCASSFRGGVQETQYFGPGTRLLVL.

This clonotype was counted a few times. The chain recombines TRBV24-1 with TRBJ1-1; TRBD1 agrees at 7 bases. The CDR3 contains 17 residues. V shed 3 bases, J shed 5 bases, and the junction held 14 bases outside the gene matches. Germline assignment: CDR1 KGHDR and CDR2 SFDVKD. The CDR3 sequence: CATSDPHRQGPETEAFF. Here the CDR3 DNA reads TGTGCCACCAGTGATCCCCACAGACAGGGTCCGGAGACTGAAGCTTTCTTT.

This clonotype was seen once. This clone may be a read error of a much larger clone one base away. The chain recombines TRBV27 with TRBJ2-3, with D perhaps given as TRBD1 or TRBD2 (6 bases each). The germline CDR1 and CDR2 sequences are MNHEY and SMNVEV (reference sequence). The CDR3 runs to 15 residues. Here the CDR3 DNA reads TGTGCCAGCGGTTTAATAAGGGGGGGCACAGATACGCAGTATTTT. This sequence encodes CASGLIRGGTDTQYF.

Many counts were recorded for this clonotype. The rearrangement uses TRBV5-5 and TRBJ2-7; D is uncertain. Germline lookup yields CDR1 SGHKS and CDR2 YYEKEE (reference sequence). The CDR3 runs to 11 residues. Trimming took 4 bases from V and 4 from J, leaving 6 bases between them. As DNA, the CDR3 is TGTGCCAGCAGCGCTTATTACGAGCAGTACTTC. Translated: CASSAYYEQYF.

This clonotype was recorded at least ten times. The rearrangement uses TRBV9 and TRBJ2-7; D gene ambiguous. Germline loops: CDR1 SGDLS, CDR2 YYNGEE. CDR3 size: 13 residues. Trimming removed 2 bases at V and 3 bases at J, with 9 bases between. Here the CDR3 reads CASSVGPDYEQYF. The DNA for the CDR3 is TGTGCCAGCAGCGTGGGTCCCGACTACGAGCAGTACTTC.

This clonotype was detected many times. J is TRBJ2-7 and V is TRBV27; 7 bases map to TRBD1. Germline CDR1 reads MNHEY; CDR2 reads SMNVEV (reference sequence). This CDR3 region has 15 residues. Unmatched junction bases numbered 13, after V lost 6 bases and J lost 5 bases. The CDR3 loop is CASSPSGTAAHEQYF. In nucleotides, the CDR3 is TGTGCCAGCAGCCCCTCCGGGACAGCAGCCCACGAGCAGTACTTC.

The chain uses TRBV5-1 and TRBJ2-7; 7 bases are a match to TRBD2. With 7 bases clipped from V and 7 bases from J, the junction kept 8 bases outside the gene matches. Looked up from germline, CDR1 is SGHRS and CDR2 is YFSETQ. The CDR3 loop spans 12 amino acids. The CDR3 sequence: CASCSQGGEQYF. The DNA of the CDR3 is TGCGCCAGCTGCTCCCAGGGAGGGGAGCAGTACTTC.

This clonotype showed up just a few times. The genes are TRBV5-1 and TRBJ2-1; D is perhaps TRBD1 or TRBD2 (5 bases each). Germline V CDR1 and CDR2: SGHRS, YFSETQ. The CDR3 covers 15 residues. The V end lost 4 bases, the J end lost 0 bases, and 11 bases lay between the germline ends. The DNA for the CDR3 is TGCGCCAGCAGCCCCATGGGACGCTCCTACAATGAGCAGTTCTTC. Protein: CASSPMGRSYNEQFF. The full variable domain, rest sourced from reference TRBV5-1 and TRBJ2-1, is KAGVTQTPRYLIKTRGQQVTLSCSPISGHRSVSWYQQTPGQGLQFLFEYFSETQRNKGNFPGRFSGRQFSNSRSEMNVSTLELGDSALYLCASSPMGRSYNEQFFGPGTRLTVL.

This clonotype was detected many times. The CDR3 sequence is CASSPSSSGGAWETQYF. Written as DNA, the CDR3 is TGCGCCAGCAGCCCGAGTTCTAGCGGGGGGGCCTGGGAGACCCAGTACTTC. The rearrangement links TRBV4-1 to TRBJ2-5, with 12 bases fitting TRBD2. V was pared by 4 bases and J by 5 bases, with 11 bases of the junction left unmatched. The CDR3 length is 17 residues. Germline-derived CDR1 and CDR2 are MGHRA and YSYEKL.

This clonotype was picked up a small number of times. CDR3 coding DNA: TGTGCCAGCAGGGGACTAGCCAGCACCGGGGAGCTGTTTTTT. This sequence encodes CASRGLASTGELFF. The chain employs TRBV2 and TRBJ2-2, with 9 bases that match TRBD2. V lost 6 bases and J lost 4; bases outside the gene matches: 3. CDR1 is SNHLY and CDR2 is FYNNEI in the germline V gene. This CDR3 has 14 amino acids.

The chain employs TRBV3-1 and TRBJ2-5; D may be TRBD2 (5 bases). The V end was cut by 0 bases, the J end by 7 bases, with 12 bases between. Germline V lookup: CDR1 LGHDT, CDR2 YNNKEL (reference sequence). The CDR3 runs 14 residues. CDR3 nucleotides: TGTGCCAGCAGCCAAGATGCGGGCCCGGGGACCCAGTACTTC. Its translation: CASSQDAGPGTQYF.

This clonotype came up a few times. This CDR3 is CASSGVLDTQYF. The CDR3 bases are TGTGCCAGCAGTGGGGTCCTTGATACGCAGTATTTT. The chain carries TRBV11-2 and TRBJ2-3, with D unresolved. The CDR3 contains 12 residues. The V end was cut by 6 bases, the J end by 6 bases, with 10 bases between. The V gene's germline CDR1 is SGHAT and CDR2 FQNNGV. Drawing the rest from reference TRBV11-2 and TRBJ2-3, the complete variable domain is EAGVAQSPRYKIIEKRQSVAFWCNPISGHATLYWYQQILGQGPKLLIQFQNNGVVDDSQLPKDRFSAERLKGVDSTLKIQPAKLEDSAVYLCASSGVLDTQYFGPGTRLTVL.

This clonotype was observed many times. The V and J genes are TRBV15 and TRBJ2-7; 8 nucleotides match TRBD1. Germline CDR1 reads LNHNV; CDR2 reads YYDKDF (reference sequence). V lost 3 bases to trimming and J lost 7 bases; unmatched junction nucleotides: 8. This CDR3 comprises 14 residues. CDR3 nucleotides: TGTGCCACCAGCAGGACGCAGGGGGCGGGGGAGCAGTACTTC. This codes for CATSRTQGAGEQYF.

This clonotype occurred many times. The rearrangement joins TRBV4-2 to TRBJ1-1; D not certain. The CDR3 is 14 amino acids. V lost 1 base, J lost 1 base, and 7 bases lay in between. Per germline, CDR1 LGHNA and CDR2 YNFKEQ. The CDR3 loop is CASSQVGRNTEAFF. DNA of the CDR3: TGTGCCAGCAGCCAAGTTGGTAGGAACACTGAAGCTTTCTTT.

The chain joins TRBV7-8 to TRBJ2-3, with 10 bases matching TRBD2. CDR3 length: 18 residues. With V trimmed by 4 bases and J by 5 bases, 15 bases remained unmatched. Looked up from germline, CDR1 is SGHVS and CDR2 is FQNEAQ. The CDR3 spells CASSYPRSGGAAEDTQYF. DNA for the CDR3: TGTGCCAGCAGCTACCCCAGGAGCGGGGGGGCAGCAGAAGATACGCAGTATTTT.

This clonotype showed up many times. The genes are TRBV7-9 and TRBJ1-2; no clear D gene. Looked up from germline, CDR1 is SEHNR and CDR2 is FQNEAQ (reference sequence). The V end lost 4 bases, the J end lost 4 bases, and 19 bases lay between the germline ends. The CDR3 extends over 16 amino acids. The CDR3 DNA reads as TGTGCCAGCAGCTCGGCCCCGTCCCAAGGACTCTATGGCTACACCTTC. Amino acids: CASSSAPSQGLYGYTF.

This clonotype was seen a few times. This chain joins TRBV5-1 and TRBJ1-2, with D tentatively TRBD1 (6 bases). Per germline, CDR1 SGHRS and CDR2 YFSETQ. This CDR3 comprises 15 residues. V gave up 0 bases and J gave up 5 bases, with 14 bases separating them. The CDR3 sequence is CASSLVQGEGYGYTF. CDR3 nucleotides: TGCGCCAGCAGCTTGGTACAGGGAGAGGGTTATGGCTACACCTTC.

This clonotype was detected a few times. The chain has TRBV6-1 and TRBJ2-5; TRBD2 matches 9 bases. There are 13 residues in the CDR3. The V gene's germline CDR1 is MNHNS and CDR2 SASEGT. Unmatched junction bases numbered 3, after V lost 5 bases and J lost 5 bases. CDR3 nucleotides: TGTGCCAGCAGTCCAGCGGGGGGCGAGACCCAGTACTTC. Translating it yields CASSPAGGETQYF.

This clonotype was counted between two and nine times. The rearrangement links TRBV7-8 to TRBJ2-1, with 7 bases lining up with TRBD1. Per the germline V gene, CDR1 is SGHVS and CDR2 is FQNEAQ. V lost 3 bases, J lost 6 bases, and 8 bases stayed unmatched. The CDR3 contains 15 residues. CDR3 amino acids: CASSFDRVGANEQFF. The CDR3 region has the DNA TGTGCCAGCAGCTTCGACAGGGTGGGTGCCAATGAGCAGTTCTTC.

Points on this clonotype: This may be a read error: a much more frequent sequence differs by one nucleotide. This chain joins TRBV11-2 and TRBJ2-3; the match to TRBD1 covers 10 bases. CDR3 size: 15 residues. Germline values: CDR1 SGHAT, CDR2 FQNNGV. The CDR3 loop reads CVSSSSRTGGDTQYF. CDR3 bases: TGTGTCAGCAGCTCCTCCCGGACAGGGGGAGATACGCAGTATTTT.